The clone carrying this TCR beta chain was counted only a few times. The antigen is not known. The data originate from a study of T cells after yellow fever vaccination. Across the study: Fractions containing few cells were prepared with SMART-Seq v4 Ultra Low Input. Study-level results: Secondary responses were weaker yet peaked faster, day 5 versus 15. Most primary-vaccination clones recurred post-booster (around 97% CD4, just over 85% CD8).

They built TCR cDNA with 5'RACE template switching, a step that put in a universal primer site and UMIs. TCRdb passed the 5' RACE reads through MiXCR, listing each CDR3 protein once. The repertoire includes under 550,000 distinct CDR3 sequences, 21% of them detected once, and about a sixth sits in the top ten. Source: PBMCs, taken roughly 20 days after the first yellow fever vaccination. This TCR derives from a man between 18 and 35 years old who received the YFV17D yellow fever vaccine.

Written as DNA, the CDR3 is TGTGCCAGCAGTTACGCGGGGGCCTTTCTTGATACGCAGTATTTT. As protein: CASSYAGAFLDTQYF. This chain uses TRBV6-2 or TRBV6-3 with TRBJ2-3; a possible D gene is TRBD2 (7 bases). The CDR3 is 15 residues long. Germline-derived CDR1 and CDR2 are MNHEY and SVGEGT. The V end was cut by 2 bases, the J end by 6 bases, with 15 bases between.